Listed below are T cell receptor beta chains from one sample, sequenced in a study of PD-L1 blockade in urothelial cancer. Using immunoSEQ multiplex PCR, the repertoire was profiled, and TCRdb retains in-frame clones only, with some absent. The data contain more than 70,000 clones, around 90% of them singletons. Sequenced material: PBMCs, taken around atezolizumab (anti-PD-L1) treatment. All receptors derive from a man aged 55 to 69 with urothelial cancer. CDR3s include the opening cysteine and the closing phenylalanine or tryptophan. A D gene is named only where the DNA matches it firmly. Rows may omit the clone size; those that give it use once, few, many or a size class.

TRBV7-3	-	TRBJ2-1	TRBD1	CASSPMTGTDNEQFF	TGTGCCAGCAGCCCCATGACAGGGACCGACAATGAGCAGTTCTTC
TRBV2	-	TRBJ2-1	TRBD2	CASSDPSGFNEQFF	TGTGCCAGCAGTGACCCTAGCGGCTTCAATGAGCAGTTCTTC
TRBV7-3	-	TRBJ1-6	TRBD1	CASSVGQAANSPLHF	TGTGCCAGCAGCGTTGGACAGGCCGCAAATTCACCCCTCCACTTT
TRBV11-2	-	TRBJ1-6	-	CASSSLPRDSPLHF	TGTGCCAGCAGCTCCCTTCCGAGAGATTCACCCCTCCACTTT
TRBV28	-	TRBJ2-7	-	CASSPSGAYLGEQYF	TGTGCCAGCAGCCCATCGGGAGCCTACTTGGGCGAGCAGTACTTC
TRBV18	-	TRBJ2-3	TRBD2	CASSWEGITDTQYF	TGTGCCAGCTCATGGGAGGGGATAACAGATACGCAGTATTTT
TRBV6-6	-	TRBJ1-5	-	CASSYVGNQPQHF	TGTGCCAGCAGTTATGTCGGCAATCAGCCCCAGCATTTT
TRBV18	-	TRBJ2-1	TRBD2	CASSHVIAGANNEQFF	TGTGCCAGCTCTCACGTTATAGCGGGGGCAAACAATGAGCAGTTCTTC
TRBV29-1	-	TRBJ2-6	TRBD1	CSVRGLGQGFSGANVLTF	TGCAGCGTTAGGGGCTTGGGACAGGGCTTCTCTGGGGCCAACGTCCTGACTTTC
TRBV7-3	once	TRBJ2-6	TRBD1	CASSPGTGGMGANVLTF	TGTGCCAGCAGCCCGGGGACAGGGGGTATGGGGGCCAACGTCCTGACTTTC
TRBV27	-	TRBJ1-5	-	CASSPTGFSYQPQHF	TGTGCCAGCAGTCCTACAGGGTTTAGTTATCAGCCCCAGCATTTT
TRBV30	-	TRBJ2-7	-	CAWRSEEVSYEQYF	TGTGCCTGGAGGTCCGAGGAGGTCTCCTACGAGCAGTACTTC
TRBV7-8	-	TRBJ2-1	TRBD2	CASSLATLAGVDEQFF	TGTGCCAGCAGCTTAGCGACACTAGCGGGAGTCGATGAGCAGTTCTTC
TRBV7-9	-	TRBJ1-5	-	CASSLNGGSNQPQHF	TGTGCCAGCAGCTTAAACGGGGGGAGCAATCAGCCCCAGCATTTT
TRBV10-3	once	TRBJ1-1	-	CASQAAQNTEAFF	TGTGCCAGCCAAGCTGCTCAGAACACTGAAGCTTTCTTT
TRBV28	-	TRBJ1-2	-	CASRQTGTHYGYTF	TGTGCCAGCAGACAAACCGGGACACACTATGGCTACACCTTC
TRBV4-1	-	TRBJ2-1	TRBD2	CASSQTEFSGGASSYNEQFF	TGCGCCAGCAGCCAAACGGAATTTTCCGGGGGGGCGAGCTCCTACAATGAGCAGTTCTTC
TRBV7-9	-	TRBJ2-5	-	CASSRGAGPQETQYF	TGTGCCTCCTCCCGGGGAGCAGGCCCCCAAGAGACCCAGTACTTC
TRBV9	-	TRBJ1-4	-	CASSAEIGSNEKLFF	TGTGCCAGCAGCGCCGAGATCGGGTCTAATGAAAAACTGTTTTTT
TRBV6-5	-	TRBJ2-1	TRBD2	CASSLSGGVYNEQFF	TGTGCCAGCAGTTTGAGCGGGGGGGTCTACAATGAGCAGTTCTTC
TRBV5-6	-	TRBJ1-2	TRBD1	CASSLADRGIYGYTF	TGTGCCAGCAGCTTGGCGGACAGGGGAATCTATGGCTACACCTTC
TRBV28	-	TRBJ2-5	-	CASSLGRTQETQYF	TGTGCCAGCAGTTTGGGGCGGACCCAAGAGACCCAGTACTTC
TRBV4-2	-	TRBJ2-5	TRBD2	CASSQKLAGSETQYF	TGTGCCAGCAGCCAAAAACTAGCGGGGTCGGAGACCCAGTACTTC
TRBV10-2	-	TRBJ2-7	TRBD2	CASSPSGTSSYEQYF	TGCGCCAGCAGCCCCTCCGGGACTAGCTCCTACGAGCAGTACTTC
TRBV10-3	-	TRBJ2-7	TRBD1	CAISGTGYYEQYF	TGTGCCATCAGCGGGACAGGATACTACGAGCAGTACTTC
TRBV18	-	TRBJ2-2	TRBD2	CASSPPGLASPNTGELFF	TGTGCCAGCTCACCACCGGGACTAGCTTCCCCGAACACCGGGGAGCTGTTTTTT
TRBV5-1	-	TRBJ2-7	-	CASTYRGEQYF	TGCGCCAGCACTTACCGAGGCGAGCAGTACTTC
TRBV27	once	TRBJ1-5	TRBD1	CASRLGTGANQPQHF	TGTGCCAGCAGGCTTGGGACAGGCGCCAATCAGCCCCAGCATTTT
TRBV9	-	TRBJ2-5	TRBD2	CASSVGPSGGSETQYF	TGTGCCAGCAGCGTAGGTCCTAGCGGGGGGTCGGAGACCCAGTACTTC
TRBV6-4	-	TRBJ2-7	-	CASSDKGNEQYF	TGTGCCAGCAGTGACAAGGGGAACGAGCAGTACTTC